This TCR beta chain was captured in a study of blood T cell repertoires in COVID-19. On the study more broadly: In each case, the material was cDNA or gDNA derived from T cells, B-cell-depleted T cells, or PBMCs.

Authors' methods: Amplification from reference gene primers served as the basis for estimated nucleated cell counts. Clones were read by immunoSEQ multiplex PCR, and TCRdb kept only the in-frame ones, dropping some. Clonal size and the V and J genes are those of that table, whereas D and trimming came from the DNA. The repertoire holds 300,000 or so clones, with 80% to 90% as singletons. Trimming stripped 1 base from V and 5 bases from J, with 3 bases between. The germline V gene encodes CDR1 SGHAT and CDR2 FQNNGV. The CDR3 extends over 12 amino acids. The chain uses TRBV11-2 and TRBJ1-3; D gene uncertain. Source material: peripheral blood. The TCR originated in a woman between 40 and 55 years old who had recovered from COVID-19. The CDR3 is CASSLARNTIYF. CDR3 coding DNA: TGTGCCAGCAGCTTAGCCAGAAACACCATATATTTT.